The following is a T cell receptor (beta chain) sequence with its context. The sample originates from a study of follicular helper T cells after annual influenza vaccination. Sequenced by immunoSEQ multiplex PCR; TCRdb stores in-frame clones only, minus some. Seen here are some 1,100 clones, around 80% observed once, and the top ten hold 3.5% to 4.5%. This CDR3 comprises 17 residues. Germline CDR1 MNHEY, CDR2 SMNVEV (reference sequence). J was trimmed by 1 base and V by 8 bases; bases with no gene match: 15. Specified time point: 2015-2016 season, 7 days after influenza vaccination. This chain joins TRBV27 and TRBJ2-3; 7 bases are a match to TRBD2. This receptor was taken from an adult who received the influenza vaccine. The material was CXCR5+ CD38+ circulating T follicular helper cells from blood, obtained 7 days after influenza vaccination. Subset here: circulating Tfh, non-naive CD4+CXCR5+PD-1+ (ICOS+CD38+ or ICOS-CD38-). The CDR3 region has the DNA TGTGCCAGCCCCCGGGGCGGGAGAGATAAGGGCACAGATACGCAGTATTTT. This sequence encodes CASPRGGRDKGTDTQYF.